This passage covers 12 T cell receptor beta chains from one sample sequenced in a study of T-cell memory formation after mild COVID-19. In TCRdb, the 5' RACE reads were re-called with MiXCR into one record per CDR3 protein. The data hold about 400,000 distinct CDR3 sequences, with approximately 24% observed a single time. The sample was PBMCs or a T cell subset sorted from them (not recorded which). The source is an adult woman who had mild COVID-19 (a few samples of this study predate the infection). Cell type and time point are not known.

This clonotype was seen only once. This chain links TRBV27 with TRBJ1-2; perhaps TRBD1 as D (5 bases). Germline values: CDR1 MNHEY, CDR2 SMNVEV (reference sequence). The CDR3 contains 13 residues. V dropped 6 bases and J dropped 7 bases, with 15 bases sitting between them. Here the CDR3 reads CASRPGGAGGYTF. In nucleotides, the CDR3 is TGTGCCAGCAGACCTGGAGGGGCTGGTGGCTACACCTTC.

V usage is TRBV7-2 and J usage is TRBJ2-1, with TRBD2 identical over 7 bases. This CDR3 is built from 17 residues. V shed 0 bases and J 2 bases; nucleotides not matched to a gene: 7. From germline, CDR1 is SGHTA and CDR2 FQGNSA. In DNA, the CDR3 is TGTGCCAGCAGCTTAGCGGAGGGGCTAGCGGCCTACAATGAGCAGTTCTTC. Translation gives CASSLAEGLAAYNEQFF. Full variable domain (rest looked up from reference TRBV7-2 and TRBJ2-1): GAGVSQSPSNKVTEKGKDVELRCDPISGHTALYWYRQSLGQGLEFLIYFQGNSAPDKSGLPSDRFSAERTGGSVSTLTIQRTQQEDSAVYLCASSLAEGLAAYNEQFFGPGTRLTVL.

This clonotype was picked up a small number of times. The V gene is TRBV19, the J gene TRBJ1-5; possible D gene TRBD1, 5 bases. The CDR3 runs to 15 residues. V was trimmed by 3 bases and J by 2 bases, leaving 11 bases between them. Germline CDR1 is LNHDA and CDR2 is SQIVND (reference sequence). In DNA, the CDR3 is TGTGCCAGTAGTATCAAGGGAGGGGGCAATCAGCCCCAGCATTTT. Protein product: CASSIKGGGNQPQHF.

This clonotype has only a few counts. In DNA, the CDR3 is TGTGCCAGCAGTCTCACAGGGGGCAGCTCCTACGAGCAGTACTTC. This encodes CASSLTGGSSYEQYF. V is TRBV12-3 or TRBV12-4 and J is TRBJ2-7, with 9 bases aligning to TRBD1. The CDR3 loop spans 15 amino acids. Trimming cost V 5 bases and J 0 bases; bases outside gene matches: 5.

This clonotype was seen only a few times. CDR3 coding DNA: TGTGCCAGCGAGGGACTAACATCCTACAATGAGCAGTTCTTC. Its protein is CASEGLTSYNEQFF. This chain links TRBV6-2 or TRBV6-3 with TRBJ2-1, with 7 bases that match TRBD2. The V gene's germline CDR1 is MNHEY and CDR2 SVGEGT. The junction had 5 bases not matched to a gene; V was cut back by 8 bases and J by 1 base. This CDR3 has 14 amino acids.

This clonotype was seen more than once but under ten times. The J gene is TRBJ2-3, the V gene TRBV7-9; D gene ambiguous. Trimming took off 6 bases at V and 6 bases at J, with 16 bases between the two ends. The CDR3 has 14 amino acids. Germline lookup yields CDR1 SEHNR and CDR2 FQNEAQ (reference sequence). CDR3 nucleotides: TGTGCCAGCAGTCCAACGCTCCTGCGGGATACGCAGTATTTT. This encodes CASSPTLLRDTQYF.

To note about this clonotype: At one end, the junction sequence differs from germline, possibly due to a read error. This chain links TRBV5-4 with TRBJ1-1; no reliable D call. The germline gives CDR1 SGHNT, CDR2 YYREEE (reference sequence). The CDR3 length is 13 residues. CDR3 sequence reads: CASTLGSGTEAFF. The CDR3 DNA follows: TGTGCCAGCACCTTGGGGTCCGGCACTGAAGCTTTCTTT.

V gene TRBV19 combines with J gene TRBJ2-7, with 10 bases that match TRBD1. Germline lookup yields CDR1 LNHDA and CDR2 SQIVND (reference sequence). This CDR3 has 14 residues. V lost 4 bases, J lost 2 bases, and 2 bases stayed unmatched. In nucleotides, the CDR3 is TGTGCCAGTAGTACCGGGACAGGGGCCTACGAGCAGTACTTC. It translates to CASSTGTGAYEQYF.

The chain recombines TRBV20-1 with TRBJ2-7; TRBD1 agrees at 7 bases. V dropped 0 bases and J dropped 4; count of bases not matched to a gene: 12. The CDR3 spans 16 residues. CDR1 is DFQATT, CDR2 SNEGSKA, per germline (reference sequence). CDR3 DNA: TGCAGTGCTAGAGATCTAGGCGGAGACAGGGAATACGAGCAGTACTTC. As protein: CSARDLGGDREYEQYF.

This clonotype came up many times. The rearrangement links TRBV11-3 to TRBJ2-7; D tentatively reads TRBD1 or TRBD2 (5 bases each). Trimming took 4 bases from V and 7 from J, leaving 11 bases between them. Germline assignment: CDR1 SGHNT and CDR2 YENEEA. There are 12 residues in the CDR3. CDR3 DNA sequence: TGTGCCAGCAGCTCGGGGCTACGAGAGCAGTACTTC. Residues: CASSSGLREQYF.

In nucleotides, the CDR3 is TGTGCCACCAGTGATGGACAGGCCTTCAGCAATCAGCCCCAGCATTTT. Amino acid sequence: CATSDGQAFSNQPQHF. V usage is TRBV24-1 and J usage is TRBJ1-5, with TRBD1 matching 7 bases. J lost 1 base, V lost 3 bases, and 5 bases had no gene match. The CDR3 consists of 16 residues. Germline V lookup: CDR1 KGHDR, CDR2 SFDVKD.

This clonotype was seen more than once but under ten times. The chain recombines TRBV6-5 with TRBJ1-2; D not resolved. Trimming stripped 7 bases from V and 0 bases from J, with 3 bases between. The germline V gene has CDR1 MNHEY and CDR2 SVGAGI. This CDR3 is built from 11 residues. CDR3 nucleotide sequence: TGTGCCAGCAAGACTAACTATGGCTACACCTTC. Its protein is CASKTNYGYTF.